Shown below are 13 T cell receptor beta chains from a single sample sequenced in a study of blood T cell repertoires in COVID-19. Some clones are missing from TCRdb's copy, which holds only in-frame ones; the method was immunoSEQ multiplex PCR. The repertoire holds more than 150,000 clones, with 75% to 85% as singletons. Specimen: peripheral blood. These receptors all come from an elderly woman with COVID-19, enrolled during active disease.

This chain links TRBV12-1 with TRBJ2-7; the D call in the table, TRBD1, was not verified against the DNA. TRBV12-1 is termed a pseudogene. The CDR3 totals 14 residues. In nucleotides, the CDR3 is TGTGCCAGCAGCTTTGCGCCGGACAGGGGCGAGCAGTACTTC. It translates to CASSFAPDRGEQYF.

The chain links TRBV11-2 to TRBJ2-1, with 11 nucleotides matching TRBD2. This CDR3 comprises 16 residues. After removal of 2 bases from V and 6 bases from J, the junction contained 6 bases not matched to a gene. The germline V gene encodes CDR1 SGHAT and CDR2 FQNNGV. CDR3 DNA sequence: TGTGCCAGCAGCTTACTGGGACTAGCGGTTTTCAATGAGCAGTTCTTC. Protein: CASSLLGLAVFNEQFF.

The V call is TRBV7-9, the J call TRBJ1-1, with D uncertain. V gave up 5 bases and J gave up 12 bases, with 19 bases separating them. Germline CDR1 and CDR2: SEHNR and FQNEAQ (reference sequence). This CDR3 region has 13 residues. The CDR3 here is CASSPTIRTLSFF. The CDR3 DNA reads TGTGCCAGCAGCCCGACAATCAGAACCCTGTCTTTCTTT. Drawing the rest from reference TRBV7-9 and TRBJ1-1, the complete variable domain is DTGVSQNPRHKITKRGQNVTFRCDPISEHNRLYWYRQTLGQGPEFLTYFQNEAQLEKSRLLSDRFSAERPKGSFSTLEIQRTEQGDSAMYLCASSPTIRTLSFFGQGTRLTVV.

The chain couples TRBV7-9 to TRBJ2-1, with 12 bases aligning to TRBD2. Per germline, CDR1 SEHNR and CDR2 FQNEAQ (reference sequence). Trimming at V came to 5 bases and at J to 5 bases, leaving 4 bases not matched to a gene. The CDR3 is 15 amino acids. This CDR3 reads CASSRWTSGDNEQFF. Written as DNA, the CDR3 is TGTGCCAGCAGCCGATGGACTAGCGGGGACAATGAGCAGTTCTTC.

J is TRBJ1-1 and V is TRBV15; possible D gene TRBD1, 6 bases. The CDR3 length is 13 residues. Germline V lookup: CDR1 LNHNV, CDR2 YYDKDF (reference sequence). Trimming took off 8 bases at V and 2 bases at J, with 12 bases between the two ends. The CDR3: CATDKGVNTEAFF. The CDR3 DNA sequence: TGTGCCACCGACAAGGGGGTCAACACTGAAGCTTTCTTT.

The rearrangement joins TRBV24-1 to TRBJ2-3; 7 nucleotides match TRBD1. This CDR3 comprises 17 residues. Looked up from germline, CDR1 is KGHDR and CDR2 is SFDVKD. The trim removed 8 bases at V and 2 bases at J, leaving 15 bases unmatched. The CDR3 DNA reads TGTGCCACCACTCCCACTCCCTCAGGACAGGCCACAGATACGCAGTATTTT. It yields the protein CATTPTPSGQATDTQYF.

V usage is TRBV5-1 and J usage is TRBJ2-1; a weak D match, TRBD2 (7 bases). V dropped 3 bases and J dropped 0 bases, with 19 bases sitting between them. This CDR3 comprises 18 residues. Germline CDR1 is SGHRS and CDR2 is YFSETQ. The DNA of the CDR3 is TGCGCCAGCAGCTCTCCAAAATCCGGGGGGCCCTCCTACAATGAGCAGTTCTTC. Amino acid sequence: CASSSPKSGGPSYNEQFF.

V usage is TRBV7-9 and J usage is TRBJ1-2; weak D call: TRBD1 (5 bases). Trimming left V 2 bases short and J 7 bases short, with 8 bases between. This CDR3 has 12 residues. CDR1 and CDR2 from the germline V gene are SEHNR and FQNEAQ (reference sequence). The CDR3 nucleotides are TGTGCCAGCAGCTTACAGGGTGCTGGCTACACCTTC. Amino acids: CASSLQGAGYTF.

This chain connects TRBV18 to TRBJ1-1; unclear D gene. Germline V gene lookup returns CDR1 KGHSH and CDR2 LQKENI. This CDR3 has 13 residues. Deletions cut 2 bases from V and 1 base from J, with 5 bases between. The CDR3 DNA reads as TGTGCCAGCTCACCAAGCCCGAACACTGAAGCTTTCTTT. Protein product: CASSPSPNTEAFF.

The chain recombines TRBV7-8 with TRBJ2-1, with 7 bases lining up with TRBD2. Per the germline V gene, CDR1 is SGHVS and CDR2 is FQNEAQ. The V segment lost 0 bases and the J segment 12 bases; nucleotides outside the gene matches: 14. This CDR3 is built from 16 residues. This chain's CDR3 is CASSLAGTYRTSGQFF. The CDR3 region has the DNA TGTGCCAGCAGCTTAGCGGGTACGTACAGGACTAGTGGGCAGTTCTTC.

This clone was counted a single time. The chain recombines TRBV7-8 with TRBJ1-4; TRBD1 matches 7 bases. Trimming at V came to 1 base and at J to 5 bases, leaving 7 bases not matched to a gene. The CDR3 consists of 16 residues. The germline CDR1 and CDR2 sequences are SGHVS and FQNEAQ. CDR3 DNA sequence: TGTGCCAGCAGCTTAGGAGGGGGACAGTTAAATGAAAAACTGTTTTTT. Protein sequence: CASSLGGGQLNEKLFF.

This chain uses TRBV5-1 with TRBJ1-5; 7 nucleotides agree with TRBD1. The germline CDR1 and CDR2 sequences are SGHRS and YFSETQ. The CDR3 is 16 residues long. The ends lost 3 bases at V and 4 bases at J; junction bases unmatched: 10. CDR3 nucleotides: TGCGCCAGCAGCTGGAGACAGGGAAGTGCGAATCAGCCCCAGCATTTT. It encodes CASSWRQGSANQPQHF.

The J gene is TRBJ1-4, the V gene TRBV7-8; D is ambiguous. The length of the CDR3 is 12 residues. The germline gives CDR1 SGHVS, CDR2 FQNEAQ. The germline V and J ends were trimmed by 5 bases and 8 bases, with 9 bases remaining between them. The CDR3 spells CASSLRREKLFF. In nucleotides, the CDR3 is TGTGCCAGCAGCCTCCGCAGGGAAAAACTGTTTTTT.